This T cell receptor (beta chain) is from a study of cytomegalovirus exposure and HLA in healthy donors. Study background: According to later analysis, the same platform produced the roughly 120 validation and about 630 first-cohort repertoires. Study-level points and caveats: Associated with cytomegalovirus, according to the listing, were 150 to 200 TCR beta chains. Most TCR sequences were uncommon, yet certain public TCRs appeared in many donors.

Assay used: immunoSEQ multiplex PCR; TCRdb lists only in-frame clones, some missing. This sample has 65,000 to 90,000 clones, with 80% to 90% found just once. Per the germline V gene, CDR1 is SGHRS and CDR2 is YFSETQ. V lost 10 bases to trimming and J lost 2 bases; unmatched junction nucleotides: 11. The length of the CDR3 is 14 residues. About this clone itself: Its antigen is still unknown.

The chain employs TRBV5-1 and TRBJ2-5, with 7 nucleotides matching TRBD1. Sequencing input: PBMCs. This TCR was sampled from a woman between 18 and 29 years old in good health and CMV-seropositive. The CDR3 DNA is TGCGCCCGCCGGGAAAGGACAGGTCAAGAGACCCAGTACTTC. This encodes CARRERTGQETQYF.